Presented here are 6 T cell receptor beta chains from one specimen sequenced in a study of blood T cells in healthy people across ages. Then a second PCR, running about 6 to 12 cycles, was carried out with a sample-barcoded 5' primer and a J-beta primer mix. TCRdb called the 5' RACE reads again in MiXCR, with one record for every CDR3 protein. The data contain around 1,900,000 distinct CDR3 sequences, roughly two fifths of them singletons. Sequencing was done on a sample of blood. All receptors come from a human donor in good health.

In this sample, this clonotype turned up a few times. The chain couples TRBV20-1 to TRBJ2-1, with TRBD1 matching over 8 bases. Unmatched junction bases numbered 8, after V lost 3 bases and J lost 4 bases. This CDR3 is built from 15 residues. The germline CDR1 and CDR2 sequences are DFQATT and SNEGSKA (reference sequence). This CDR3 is CSARVTGGTYNEQFF. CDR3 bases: TGCAGTGCTAGGGTAACAGGGGGGACGTACAATGAGCAGTTCTTC.

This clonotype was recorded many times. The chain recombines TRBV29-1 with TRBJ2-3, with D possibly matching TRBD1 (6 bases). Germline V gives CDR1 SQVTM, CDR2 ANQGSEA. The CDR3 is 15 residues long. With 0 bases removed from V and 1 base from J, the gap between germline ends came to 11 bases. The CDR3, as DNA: TGCAGCGTTGAAGATCAGGCAGGGGGCACAGATACGCAGTATTTT. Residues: CSVEDQAGGTDTQYF.

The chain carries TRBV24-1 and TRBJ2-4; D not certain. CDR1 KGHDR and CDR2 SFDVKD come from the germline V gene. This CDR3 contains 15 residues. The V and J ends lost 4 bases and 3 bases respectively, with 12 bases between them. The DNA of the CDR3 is TGTGCCACCAGTGACCCTAGTCTGGGCAAAAACATTCAGTACTTC. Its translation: CATSDPSLGKNIQYF.

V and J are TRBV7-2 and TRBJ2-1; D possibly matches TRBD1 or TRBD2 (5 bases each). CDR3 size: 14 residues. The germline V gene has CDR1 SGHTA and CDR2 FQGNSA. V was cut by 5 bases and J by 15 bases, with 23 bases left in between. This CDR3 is CASSPYNDRDGAFF. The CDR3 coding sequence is TGTGCCAGCAGCCCCTACAACGACCGGGACGGCGCGTTCTTC.

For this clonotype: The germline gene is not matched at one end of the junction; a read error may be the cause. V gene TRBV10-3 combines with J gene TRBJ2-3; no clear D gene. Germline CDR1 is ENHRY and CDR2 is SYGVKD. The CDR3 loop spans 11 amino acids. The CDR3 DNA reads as TGTGCCATCAGGGAGTCGTATACGCAGTATTTT. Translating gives CAIRESYTQYF.

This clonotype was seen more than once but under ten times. The CDR3 DNA is TGTGCCAGCAGACCCGGGACGCCTAATCAGCCCCAGCATTTT. This gives the protein CASRPGTPNQPQHF. J is TRBJ1-5 and V is TRBV7-2; possible D gene TRBD1, 5 bases. Between the trimmed V and J ends, which lost 6 bases and 4 bases, there was a span of 13 bases. Germline V gives CDR1 SGHTA, CDR2 FQGNSA. The CDR3 is made up of 14 amino acids. The whole variable domain, filled in from reference TRBV7-2 and TRBJ1-5, reads GAGVSQSPSNKVTEKGKDVELRCDPISGHTALYWYRQSLGQGLEFLIYFQGNSAPDKSGLPSDRFSAERTGGSVSTLTIQRTQQEDSAVYLCASRPGTPNQPQHFGDGTRLSIL.